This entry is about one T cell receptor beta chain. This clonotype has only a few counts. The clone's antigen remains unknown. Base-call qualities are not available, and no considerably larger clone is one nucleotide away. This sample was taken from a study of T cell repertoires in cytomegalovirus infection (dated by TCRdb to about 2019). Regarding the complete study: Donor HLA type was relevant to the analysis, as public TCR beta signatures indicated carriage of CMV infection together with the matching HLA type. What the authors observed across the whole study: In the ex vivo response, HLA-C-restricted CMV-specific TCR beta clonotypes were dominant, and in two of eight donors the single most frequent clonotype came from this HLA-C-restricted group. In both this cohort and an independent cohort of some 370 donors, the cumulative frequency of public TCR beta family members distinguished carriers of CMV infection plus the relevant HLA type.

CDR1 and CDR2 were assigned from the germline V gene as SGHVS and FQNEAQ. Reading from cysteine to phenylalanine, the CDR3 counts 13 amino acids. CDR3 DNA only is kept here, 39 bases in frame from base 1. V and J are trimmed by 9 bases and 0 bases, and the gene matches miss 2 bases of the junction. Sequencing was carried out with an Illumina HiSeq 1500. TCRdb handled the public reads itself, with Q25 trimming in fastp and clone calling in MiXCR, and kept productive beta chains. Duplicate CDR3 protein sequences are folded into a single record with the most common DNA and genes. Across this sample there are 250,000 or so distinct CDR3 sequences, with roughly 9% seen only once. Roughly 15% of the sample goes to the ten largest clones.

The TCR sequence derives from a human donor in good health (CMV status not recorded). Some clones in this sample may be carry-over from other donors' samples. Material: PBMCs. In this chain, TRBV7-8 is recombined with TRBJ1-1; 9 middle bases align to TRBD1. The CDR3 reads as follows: CASRQGVNTEAFF. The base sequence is TGTGCCAGTAGACAGGGGGTGAACACTGAAGCTTTCTTT.